This T cell receptor (beta chain) was obtained from a study of T cells in Graves' hyperthyroidism and ophthalmopathy. Amplification of TCR beta CDR3 regions used RNA as the template. HTBI primers drove first-round RT-PCR of the TCR CDR3. One entry per CDR3 protein, called by TCRdb with MiXCR from the multiplex PCR reads. The top ten clones hold about 21% of a sample with about 370,000 distinct CDR3 sequences, 12% to 15% of them seen once. The CDR3 consists of 16 residues. In germline, CDR1 is SGDLS, CDR2 YYNGEE. With V trimmed by 4 bases and J by 2 bases, 9 bases remained unmatched. PBMCs were obtained from 7.5 to 10 ml fresh peripheral blood.

The TCR was taken from a woman aged 60-75 years with Graves' ophthalmopathy. The chain recombines TRBV9 with TRBJ2-7, with 10 bases matching TRBD1. Sequenced sample: blood. The CDR3 DNA is TGTGCCAGCAGCCCTCGTCCCGGGACAGGGGCCTACGAGCAGTACTTC. It translates to CASSPRPGTGAYEQYF.